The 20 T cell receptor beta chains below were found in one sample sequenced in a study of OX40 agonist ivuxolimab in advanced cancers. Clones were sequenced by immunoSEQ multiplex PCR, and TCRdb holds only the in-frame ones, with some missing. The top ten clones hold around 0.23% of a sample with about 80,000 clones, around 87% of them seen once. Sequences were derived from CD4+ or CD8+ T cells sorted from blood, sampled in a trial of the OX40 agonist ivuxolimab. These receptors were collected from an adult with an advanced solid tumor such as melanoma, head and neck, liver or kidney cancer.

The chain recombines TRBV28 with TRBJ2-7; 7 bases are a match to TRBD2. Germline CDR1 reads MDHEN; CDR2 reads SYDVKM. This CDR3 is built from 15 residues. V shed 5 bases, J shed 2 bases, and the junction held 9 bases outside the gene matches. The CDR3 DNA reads TGTGCCAGCAGTACCTACTCTCTAGCGGCCTACGAGCAGTACTTC. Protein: CASSTYSLAAYEQYF.

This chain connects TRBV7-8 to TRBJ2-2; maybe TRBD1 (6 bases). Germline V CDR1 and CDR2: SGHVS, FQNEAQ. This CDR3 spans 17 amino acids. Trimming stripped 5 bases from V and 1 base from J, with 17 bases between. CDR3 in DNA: TGTGCCAGCAGCCCAGGGGAAGGGCAGGGGAACACCGGGGAGCTGTTTTTT. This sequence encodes CASSPGEGQGNTGELFF.

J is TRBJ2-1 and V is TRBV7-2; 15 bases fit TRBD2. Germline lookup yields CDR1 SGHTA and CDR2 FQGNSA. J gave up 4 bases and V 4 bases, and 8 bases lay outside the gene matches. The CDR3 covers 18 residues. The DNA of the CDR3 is TGTGCCAGCAGCTCCAGGACTAGCGGGAGGGCGGGTTACAATGAGCAGTTCTTC. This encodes CASSSRTSGRAGYNEQFF.

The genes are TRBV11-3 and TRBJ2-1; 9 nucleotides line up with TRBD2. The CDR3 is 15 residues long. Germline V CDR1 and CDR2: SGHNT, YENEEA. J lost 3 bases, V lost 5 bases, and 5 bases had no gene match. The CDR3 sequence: CASSRTSDGYNEQFF. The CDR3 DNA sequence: TGTGCCAGCAGCAGGACTAGCGACGGCTACAATGAGCAGTTCTTC. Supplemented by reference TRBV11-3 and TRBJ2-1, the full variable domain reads EAGVVQSPRYKIIEKKQPVAFWCNPISGHNTLYWYLQNLGQGPELLIRYENEEAVDDSQLPKDRFSAERLKGVDSTLKIQPAELGDSAVYLCASSRTSDGYNEQFFGPGTRLTVL.

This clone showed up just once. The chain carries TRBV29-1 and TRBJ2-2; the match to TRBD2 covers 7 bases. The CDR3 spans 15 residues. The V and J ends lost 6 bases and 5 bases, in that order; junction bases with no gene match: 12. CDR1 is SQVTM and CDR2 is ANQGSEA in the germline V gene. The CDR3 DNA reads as TGCAGCGTCCCCCGGGCGGGAGTAAGGACCGGGGAGCTGTTTTTT. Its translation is CSVPRAGVRTGELFF.

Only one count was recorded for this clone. The CDR3 loop is CASSQGGWAPSSYNEQFF. The CDR3 DNA reads TGTGCCAGCAGCCAAGGGGGGTGGGCGCCAAGCTCCTACAATGAGCAGTTCTTC. The chain is built from TRBV14 and TRBJ2-1, with D perhaps being TRBD1 or TRBD2 (5 bases each). CDR3 length equals 18 residues. Germline-derived CDR1 and CDR2 are SGHDN and FVKESK. Trimming pared 1 base from V and 0 bases from J, leaving 16 bases between.

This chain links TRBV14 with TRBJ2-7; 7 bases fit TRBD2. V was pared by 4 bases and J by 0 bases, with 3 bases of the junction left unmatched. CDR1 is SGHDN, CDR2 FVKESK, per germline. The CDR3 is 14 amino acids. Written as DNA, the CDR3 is TGTGCCAGCAGCCCGGGACTACTCTCCTACGAGCAGTACTTC. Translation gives CASSPGLLSYEQYF.

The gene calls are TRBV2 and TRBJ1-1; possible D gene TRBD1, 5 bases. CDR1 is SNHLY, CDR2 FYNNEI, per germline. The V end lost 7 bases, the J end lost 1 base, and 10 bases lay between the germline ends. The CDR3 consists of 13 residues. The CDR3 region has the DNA TGTGCCAGCACGCAGGGCCCGAACACTGAAGCTTTCTTT. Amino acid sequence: CASTQGPNTEAFF.

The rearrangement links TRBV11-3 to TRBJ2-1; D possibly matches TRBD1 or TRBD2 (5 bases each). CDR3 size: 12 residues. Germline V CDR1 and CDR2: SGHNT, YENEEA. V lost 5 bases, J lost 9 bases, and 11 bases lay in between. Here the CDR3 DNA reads TGTGCCAGCAGCCCCTATGGGACTGAGCAGTTCTTC. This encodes CASSPYGTEQFF.

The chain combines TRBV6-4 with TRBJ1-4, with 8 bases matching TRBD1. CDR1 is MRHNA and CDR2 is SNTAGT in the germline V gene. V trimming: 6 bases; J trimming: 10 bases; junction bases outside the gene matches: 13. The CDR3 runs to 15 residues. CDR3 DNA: TGTGCCAGCAGCGCATCCGGGACAGGCTCGGGAAAACTGTTTTTT. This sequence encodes CASSASGTGSGKLFF.

The CDR3 protein is CASGLGGAEAFF. The CDR3 DNA reads TGTGCCAGCGGGTTGGGGGGAGCTGAAGCTTTCTTT. J is TRBJ1-1 and V is TRBV6-1, with D perhaps TRBD1 (5 bases). The CDR3 spans 12 residues. From germline, CDR1 is MNHNS and CDR2 SASEGT. V was trimmed by 8 bases and J by 6 bases, leaving 13 bases between them.

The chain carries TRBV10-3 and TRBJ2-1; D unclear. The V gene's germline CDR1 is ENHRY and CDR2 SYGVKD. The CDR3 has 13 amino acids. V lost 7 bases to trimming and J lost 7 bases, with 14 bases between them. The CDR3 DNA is TGTGCCATCACCCTGGCCTCGGTTAATGAGCAGTTCTTC. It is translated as CAITLASVNEQFF.

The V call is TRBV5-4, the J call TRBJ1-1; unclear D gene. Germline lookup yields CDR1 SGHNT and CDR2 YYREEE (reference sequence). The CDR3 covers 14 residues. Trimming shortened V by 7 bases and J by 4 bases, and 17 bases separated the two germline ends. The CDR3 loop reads CASYSGPPSTEAFF. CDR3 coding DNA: TGTGCCAGCTACTCCGGGCCGCCATCCACTGAAGCTTTCTTT.

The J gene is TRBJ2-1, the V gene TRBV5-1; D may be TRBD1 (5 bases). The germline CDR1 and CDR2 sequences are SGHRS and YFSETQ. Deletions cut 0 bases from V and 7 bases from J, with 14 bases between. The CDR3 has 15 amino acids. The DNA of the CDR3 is TGCGCCAGCAGCTTGGGGTGGGAAGGGGCGAATGAGCAGTTCTTC. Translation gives CASSLGWEGANEQFF.

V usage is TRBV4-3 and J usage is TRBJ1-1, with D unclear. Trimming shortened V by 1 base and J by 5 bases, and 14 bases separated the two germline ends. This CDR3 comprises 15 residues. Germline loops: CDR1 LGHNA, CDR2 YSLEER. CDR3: CASSQATGIGTEAFF. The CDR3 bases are TGCGCCAGCAGCCAAGCGACCGGAATCGGAACTGAAGCTTTCTTT.

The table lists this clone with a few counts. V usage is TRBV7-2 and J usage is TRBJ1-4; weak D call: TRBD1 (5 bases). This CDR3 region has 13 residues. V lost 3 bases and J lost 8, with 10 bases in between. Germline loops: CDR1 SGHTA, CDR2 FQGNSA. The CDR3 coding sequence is TGTGCCAGCAGCTTTAAAGGGGAGGAAAAACTGTTTTTT. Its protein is CASSFKGEEKLFF. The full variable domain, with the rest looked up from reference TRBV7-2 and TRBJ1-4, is GAGVSQSPSNKVTEKGKDVELRCDPISGHTALYWYRQSLGQGLEFLIYFQGNSAPDKSGLPSDRFSAERTGGSVSTLTIQRTQQEDSAVYLCASSFKGEEKLFFGSGTQLSVL.

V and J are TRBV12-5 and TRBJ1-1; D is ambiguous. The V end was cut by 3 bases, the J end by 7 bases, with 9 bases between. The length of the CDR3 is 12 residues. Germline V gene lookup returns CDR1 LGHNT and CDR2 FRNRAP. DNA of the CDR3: TGTGCTAGTGGTTTATTCGACGTTGAAGCTTTCTTT. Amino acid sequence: CASGLFDVEAFF.

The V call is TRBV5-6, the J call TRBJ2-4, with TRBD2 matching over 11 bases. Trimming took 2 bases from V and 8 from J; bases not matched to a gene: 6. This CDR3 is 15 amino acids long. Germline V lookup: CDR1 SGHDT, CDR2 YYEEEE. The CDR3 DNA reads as TGTGCCAGCAGCTTTAGACTAGCGGGATTACACATTCAGTACTTC. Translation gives CASSFRLAGLHIQYF.

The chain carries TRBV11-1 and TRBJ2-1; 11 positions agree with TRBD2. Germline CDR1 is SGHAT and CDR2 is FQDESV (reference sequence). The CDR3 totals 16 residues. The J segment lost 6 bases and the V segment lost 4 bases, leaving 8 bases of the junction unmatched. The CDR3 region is CASSYTSGSIGNEQFF. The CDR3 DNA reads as TGTGCCAGCAGCTACACTAGCGGGAGTATCGGCAATGAGCAGTTCTTC.

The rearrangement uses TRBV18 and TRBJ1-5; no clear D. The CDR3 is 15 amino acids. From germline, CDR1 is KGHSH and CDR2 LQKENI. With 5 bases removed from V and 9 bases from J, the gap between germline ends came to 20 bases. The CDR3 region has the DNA TGTGCCAGCTCAAAGGAGGAGGGTTCTTCAGGGCCCCAGCATTTT. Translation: CASSKEEGSSGPQHF.